This T cell receptor beta chain originates from a study of shared clonotypes between healthy human individuals. The length of the CDR3 is 14 residues. With V trimmed by 3 bases and J by 0 bases, 4 bases remained unmatched. CDR1 is SQVTM and CDR2 is ANQGSEA in the germline V gene. Profiled with immunoSEQ multiplex PCR; TCRdb holds only in-frame clones, not every one. This table has about 560,000 clones, around 81% appearing once. To note about this clone: One base separates it from a far larger clone, so it is likely a read error.

The chain has TRBV29-1 and TRBJ1-1, with 7 bases lining up with TRBD1. The specimen was PBMCs. The receptor comes from a woman between 40 and 55 years old in good health. Some clones in this sample may be carry-over from other donors' samples. This chain's CDR3 is CSVEGQGVNTEAFF. For the CDR3, the DNA is TGCAGCGTTGAGGGTCAGGGGGTGAACACTGAAGCTTTCTTT.